This TCR beta chain emerged from a study of CD8+CD57+ T cells in acquired aplastic anemia. Study-level points and caveats: Found in both controls and patients were twenty-nine CD8+ CDR3 sequences.

CDR1 SGHTA and CDR2 FQGTGA come from the germline V gene. The CDR3 covers 14 residues. On this clonotype itself: The antigen remains unidentified. At one boundary the junction diverges from the germline segment, which might be a read error.

It was genomic DNA that served as the template for profiling TCR beta VDJ and CDR3. Via MiXCR, TCRdb re-called the reads, giving one row per CDR3 protein. This sample has around 290,000 distinct CDR3 sequences; roughly 61% occur once, and the top ten carry roughly 1.2%. In patients chosen for sequencing, flow cytometry had shown CD8+CD57+ cell expansion. Blood samples were obtained from patients who had received no prior therapy. Sequenced sample: sorted CD4+, CD8+, or CD8+CD57+ T cells (not recorded which) from PBMCs. The sequence derives from a human donor with aplastic anemia. This chain joins TRBV7-3 and TRBJ2-5, with 7 positions matching TRBD2. As DNA, the CDR3 is TGTGCCAGCAGCTTGAATCCCGCGGGAGAGACCCGGTACTTC. It encodes CASSLNPAGETRYF.